This T cell receptor (beta chain) was retrieved from a study of blood T cells in healthy people across ages. General study findings and limits: Across samples, TCR beta diversity tracked strongly with naive T cell percentage. With unsorted PBMCs, a conclusive comparison of naive versus antigen-experienced cells was not possible. Relative to aged donors, long-lived donors carried more naive CD4+ cells and displayed higher diversity.

A second PCR of about 7 to 12 cycles used a sample-barcoded 5' primer and a J-beta primer mix. Using its own MiXCR run on the 5' RACE reads, TCRdb lists one record per CDR3 protein. The sample includes about 900,000 distinct CDR3 sequences, 55% to 65% of them seen just once. The individuals who served as donors were healthy Caucasians living in Russia, aged about 6 to 100. This clonotype turned up a few times. Its antigen is still unknown. The CDR3 is made up of 16 amino acids. V lost 5 bases, J lost 0 bases, and 6 bases stayed unmatched. Looked up from germline, CDR1 is MNHEY and CDR2 is SMNVEV (reference sequence).

The chain couples TRBV27 to TRBJ2-7, with 11 bases matching TRBD1. Material: blood. The source of this sequence is a man aged 25 to 40 in good health. CDR3 sequence (DNA): TGTGCCAGCAGTGACCGGACAGGGGGCAACTCCTACGAGCAGTACTTC. Translated: CASSDRTGGNSYEQYF.